This entry is about one T cell receptor beta chain. A single count supports this clone. The antigen it binds to is not known. No much larger clonotype is one base removed from it; base qualities were not supplied. This entry is derived from a study of blood T cell repertoires in COVID-19 (dated by TCRdb to 2020 to 2022). The study in broad terms: Samples covering the acute and convalescent phases of COVID-19 were provided by collaborators in the United States, Italy and Spain. The repertoires were made available in a free public database intended to serve as a resource for research on the immune response to SARS-CoV-2. The prospective study material was composed of cDNA or gDNA derived from T cells, B-cell-depleted T cells, or PBMCs. The samples were drawn from two sources: the first 160 participants of the ongoing ImmuneRACE study, and some 1,300 subjects contributed by 6 global collaborators. Deeply sampled blood TCRbeta repertoires from subjects exposed to, actively infected with, or recovered from COVID-19 were included in the dataset. HLA class I and class II types, where available, came from metadata supplied by the sample provider rather than from assay-based typing. Sample metadata almost always included a de-identified subject ID, COVID-19 status, age in years and sex.

The collaborating institutions used their own protocols to collect whole blood in K2EDTA tubes. For TCRbeta analysis, collaborators shipped samples in one of three forms: frozen whole blood, isolated PBMCs, or DNA extracted from either of those sample types. TCRbeta CDR3 regions were amplified from genomic DNA by means of the immunoSEQ Assay, a bias-controlled multiplex PCR. For the original study's pipeline: The number of nucleated cells in each sample was estimated by amplification of reference gene primers within the assay. Sequence reads were collapsed and filtered to measure the absolute abundance of every unique TCRbeta CDR3 rearrangement. For each sample, productive Simpson clonality was calculated as the square root of Simpson's diversity index across productive rearrangements. In its TCRdb copy, this immuneACCESS table keeps in-frame sequences only and misses some clones. Where compared with another copy, unresolved V genes explain less than half of these, and the others have no known cause. V, J and clone size derive from that table, while D and trimming were established from the DNA sequence. The table for this sample lists around 250,000 clones; roughly four fifths of them were counted only once. Of the sample, around 1.9% is held by the ten largest clones.

The CDR3 contains 12 residues, cysteine and phenylalanine counted. Only the CDR3 region is kept as DNA, spanning 36 bases read in frame from base 1. Compared with germline, V lacks 4 bases and J lacks 15 bases; bases without a gene match: 8. The germline V gene (reference sequence) specifies LGHDT as CDR1 and YNNKEL as CDR2. The study at large found these results: Clinical and demographic metadata were provided uncurated, with the amount varying by source and participant.

Material for sequencing was peripheral blood. Rearrangement joined TRBV3-1 (or the pseudogene TRBV3-2) to TRBJ2-4, with TRBD1 identical over 8 junction bases. This sequence was found in an elderly woman with acute or convalescent COVID-19. The nucleotide sequence reads TGTGCCAGCAGCCGGGACAGGTCTTTGATGTACTTC. Its translation reads: CASSRDRSLMYF.